Below are 20 T cell receptor beta chains sequenced from a single sample in a study of identical twins. MiXCR, applied by TCRdb to the 5' RACE reads, yields one record per CDR3 protein. The sample shows over 600,000 distinct CDR3 sequences, less than 25% of them seen only once. The same sample was also studied in work on T cells expressing NK-cell markers.

Sequencing was carried out using PBMCs. The receptors were gathered from a woman between 18 and 29 years old in good health.

The chain recombines TRBV3-1 with TRBJ2-1; D may be TRBD1 (6 bases). V was trimmed by 1 base and J by 0 bases, leaving 7 bases between them. CDR1 LGHDT and CDR2 YNNKEL come from the germline V gene (reference sequence). This CDR3 is 15 amino acids long. The CDR3 nucleotides are TGTGCCAGCAGCCAAGGGGGGCCCTCCTACAATGAGCAGTTCTTC. Translated: CASSQGGPSYNEQFF.

The rearrangement uses TRBV4-2 and TRBJ1-5, with a weak D call TRBD1 (6 bases). Per germline, CDR1 LGHNA and CDR2 YNFKEQ. The V gene lost 4 bases and the J gene lost 4 bases, with 14 bases spanning the gap. This CDR3 comprises 15 residues. The CDR3 region is CASSPNRARNQPQHF. In DNA form, the CDR3 reads TGTGCCAGCAGCCCAAACAGGGCCAGGAATCAGCCCCAGCATTTT.

This chain connects TRBV20-1 to TRBJ2-7; D unresolved. The germline V gene has CDR1 DFQATT and CDR2 SNEGSKA (reference sequence). The V gene lost 6 bases and the J gene lost 5 bases, with 23 bases spanning the gap. The CDR3 extends over 15 amino acids. CDR3 in DNA: TGCAGTGCCACATCATTACGCGGCCACACCCACGAGCAGTACTTC. This gives the protein CSATSLRGHTHEQYF.

This clonotype has a count of ten or more. V usage is TRBV11-2 and J usage is TRBJ1-2, with a weak D call TRBD1 (5 bases). The CDR3 runs 14 residues. Germline CDR1 SGHAT, CDR2 FQNNGV. V lost 3 bases and J lost 1, with 9 bases in between. Written as DNA, the CDR3 is TGTGCCAGCAGCTTGGGGCACCTTAACTATGGCTACACCTTC. Amino acid sequence: CASSLGHLNYGYTF.

Ten or more counts support this clonotype. The gene calls are TRBV10-3 and TRBJ2-2, with D possibly being TRBD2 (6 bases). CDR3 size: 13 residues. Per the germline V gene, CDR1 is ENHRY and CDR2 is SYGVKD. V was shortened by 11 bases and J by 3 bases, with 13 bases between the two germline ends. The CDR3 is CASRDFDTGELFF. CDR3 sequence (DNA): TGTGCCTCGAGGGACTTCGACACCGGGGAGCTGTTTTTT.

The chain has TRBV10-3 and TRBJ2-7; perhaps TRBD2 as D (6 bases). The germline V and J ends were trimmed by 11 bases and 1 base, with 12 bases remaining between them. This CDR3 has 12 residues. Germline loops: CDR1 ENHRY, CDR2 SYGVKD. CDR3 DNA: TGTGCCGCGAAGGGACTTTCCTACGAGCAGTACTTC. Amino acids: CAAKGLSYEQYF.

This clonotype turned up a few times. The chain joins TRBV7-2 to TRBJ2-5, with D hard to call. The CDR3 totals 14 residues. Germline V lookup: CDR1 SGHTA, CDR2 FQGNSA. Trimming pared 5 bases from V and 4 bases from J, leaving 14 bases between. DNA of the CDR3: TGTGCCAGCAGCGCCGACATTGGCGCAGAGACCCAGTACTTC. Its protein product is CASSADIGAETQYF. The variable domain in full, with the rest retrieved from reference TRBV7-2 and TRBJ2-5, is GAGVSQSPSNKVTEKGKDVELRCDPISGHTALYWYRQSLGQGLEFLIYFQGNSAPDKSGLPSDRFSAERTGGSVSTLTIQRTQQEDSAVYLCASSADIGAETQYFGPGTRLLVL.

V is TRBV20-1 and J is TRBJ2-5; 11 bases map to TRBD2. Trimming took 3 bases from V and 4 from J; bases not matched to a gene: 4. From germline, CDR1 is DFQATT and CDR2 SNEGSKA (reference sequence). CDR3 size: 14 residues. The CDR3 coding sequence is TGCAGTGCTAGTAGGCTAGCGGGAGGAGAGACCCAGTACTTC. It yields the protein CSASRLAGGETQYF.

The table lists this clonotype with a few counts. CDR3 sequence (DNA): TGTGCCAGCAGCGACCCGACAGTTGAAGCTTTCTTT. Residues: CASSDPTVEAFF. The V call is TRBV9, the J call TRBJ1-1; weak D call: TRBD1 (5 bases). Looked up from germline, CDR1 is SGDLS and CDR2 is YYNGEE. CDR3 size: 12 residues. V lost 3 bases and J 7 bases, leaving 10 bases between the germline ends.

In this sample, this clonotype turned up a few times. The chain employs TRBV29-1 and TRBJ2-5; possible D gene TRBD2, 5 bases. The CDR3 consists of 12 residues. Trimming stripped 7 bases from V and 2 bases from J, with 11 bases between. Germline V lookup: CDR1 SQVTM, CDR2 ANQGSEA. The CDR3 DNA sequence: TGCAGCGCCACTAGGCCGCAAGAGACCCAGTACTTC. Encoded protein: CSATRPQETQYF.

J is TRBJ2-7 and V is TRBV20-1; TRBD1 matches at 7 bases. The V segment lost 4 bases and the J segment 0 bases; nucleotides outside the gene matches: 3. The CDR3 contains 13 residues. The V gene's germline CDR1 is DFQATT and CDR2 SNEGSKA (reference sequence). CDR3 sequence: CSATDRASYEQYF. CDR3 DNA: TGCAGTGCTACCGACAGGGCCTCCTACGAGCAGTACTTC.

This chain connects TRBV27 to TRBJ2-7, with TRBD2 identical over 9 bases. Germline loops: CDR1 MNHEY, CDR2 SMNVEV (reference sequence). The CDR3 is 13 residues long. With V trimmed by 5 bases and J by 5 bases, 4 bases remained unmatched. The CDR3 nucleotides read TGTGCCAGCAGTCCGGGACTAGCCCACGAGCAGTACTTC. The encoded protein is CASSPGLAHEQYF.

This clonotype was seen more than once but under ten times. The chain has TRBV20-1 and TRBJ2-3, with 11 nucleotides matching TRBD2. The CDR3 is made up of 16 amino acids. Germline-derived CDR1 and CDR2 are DFQATT and SNEGSKA (reference sequence). Trimming took 1 base from V and 3 from J; bases not matched to a gene: 6. DNA of the CDR3: TGCAGTGCTAGAGGAGGACTAGCGGGTTTTACAGATACGCAGTATTTT. Its translation: CSARGGLAGFTDTQYF.

This clonotype was seen many times. The chain employs TRBV5-1 and TRBJ2-1; no clear D. Trimming took 1 base from V and 0 from J, leaving 11 bases between them. This CDR3 spans 16 amino acids. Germline V gene lookup returns CDR1 SGHRS and CDR2 YFSETQ. In DNA, the CDR3 is TGCGCCAGCAGCTTGTATGTCGAGTCCTCCTACAATGAGCAGTTCTTC. As protein: CASSLYVESSYNEQFF.

This chain connects TRBV10-3 to TRBJ2-3, with 8 bases identical to TRBD2. CDR1 is ENHRY, CDR2 SYGVKD, per germline. V was clipped by 10 bases and J by 6 bases; unmatched bases: 6. This CDR3 has 12 residues. Here the CDR3 DNA reads TGTGCCACTAGGGCTAGCGGGGATACGCAGTATTTT. Protein: CATRASGDTQYF.

There are a few counts of this clonotype. The gene calls are TRBV20-1 and TRBJ2-7; TRBD1 matches at 9 bases. With V trimmed by 5 bases and J by 7 bases, 15 bases remained unmatched. The CDR3 covers 15 residues. Germline assignment: CDR1 DFQATT and CDR2 SNEGSKA (reference sequence). In DNA form, the CDR3 reads TGCAGTGCTCCGCCGGGACAGGGAGCAGTCGAGGAGCAGTACTTC. This encodes CSAPPGQGAVEEQYF.

In its sample, this clonotype was seen many times. An end of the junction does not agree with germline; a read error may underlie this. The chain employs TRBV7-7 and TRBJ2-1, with 11 positions matching TRBD1. The CDR3 runs 15 residues. Germline values: CDR1 SSHAT, CDR2 FNYEAQ (reference sequence). The CDR3 coding sequence is TGTGCTAGCAGCTTAGGGGACAGGGGGTACAATGAGCAGTTCTTC. It specifies CASSLGDRGYNEQFF.

This clonotype was counted at least ten times. The rearrangement joins TRBV2 to TRBJ1-3; D call uncertain. The ends were cut back, 4 bases at V and 2 bases at J, with 6 bases in the middle. Germline CDR1 reads SNHLY; CDR2 reads FYNNEI. The CDR3 spans 13 residues. CDR3 nucleotide sequence: TGTGCCAGCAGTGGCAGCCCTGGAAACACCATATATTTT. Translated, it gives CASSGSPGNTIYF. The whole variable domain, remainder taken from reference TRBV2 and TRBJ1-3, is EPEVTQTPSHQVTQMGQEVILRCVPISNHLYFYWYRQILGQKVEFLVSFYNNEISEKSEIFDDQFSVERPDGSNFTLKIRSTKLEDSAMYFCASSGSPGNTIYFGEGSWLTVV.

The chain uses TRBV15 and TRBJ1-6; tentative D call: TRBD1 (5 bases). CDR3 length equals 13 residues. In germline, CDR1 is LNHNV, CDR2 YYDKDF (reference sequence). V gave up 5 bases and J gave up 11 bases, with 13 bases separating them. The CDR3 nucleotides are TGTGCCACCAGCGAGGGGAGGAATCCACCCCTCCACTTT. Amino acids: CATSEGRNPPLHF.

This clonotype came up many times. The V gene is TRBV20-1, the J gene TRBJ2-3, with a tentative D call TRBD2 (7 bases). Deletions cut 0 bases from V and 6 bases from J, with 16 bases between. Per the germline V gene, CDR1 is DFQATT and CDR2 is SNEGSKA (reference sequence). The CDR3 is 15 residues long. CDR3 DNA sequence: TGCAGTGCTAGAGATGAGGGGGGGGAGGTTGATACGCAGTATTTT. It codes for CSARDEGGEVDTQYF.